A single sample gave rise to the 3 T cell receptor beta chains below, sequenced in a study of metastatic and nonmetastatic thyroid tumors. TCRdb re-called the PCR reads via MiXCR. The data contain 19,000 or so clones, approximately 30% of them singletons. Not a single patient had been given any form of treatment at any point before undergoing thyroid surgery. Material: blood. These TCRs come from a female donor with papillary thyroid cancer or a benign thyroid nodule (not recorded which). Some clones in this sample may be carry-over from other donors' samples.

The chain's CDR3 is CASSNKQGTEAFF. Written as DNA, the CDR3 is TGTGCCAGCAGCAACAAACAGGGGACTGAAGCTTTCTTT. V gene TRBV7-2 combines with J gene TRBJ1-1; 7 positions match TRBD1. The germline CDR1 and CDR2 sequences are SGHTA and FQGNSA. V shed 5 bases and J 5 bases; nucleotides not matched to a gene: 5. This CDR3 contains 13 residues. The variable domain in full, with the rest retrieved from reference TRBV7-2 and TRBJ1-1, is GAGVSQSPSNKVTEKGKDVELRCDPISGHTALYWYRQSLGQGLEFLIYFQGNSAPDKSGLPSDRFSAERTGGSVSTLTIQRTQQEDSAVYLCASSNKQGTEAFFGQGTRLTVV.

As to this clone: The conserved phenylalanine or tryptophan normally closing the CDR3 is absent here, so this likely arose from a read error. This chain links TRBV5-4 with TRBJ2-2; 9 bases align to TRBD2. The trim removed 2 bases at V and 6 bases at J, leaving 8 bases unmatched. The CDR3 length is 16 residues. The germline CDR1 and CDR2 sequences are SGHNT and YYREEE (reference sequence). CDR3 in DNA: TGTGCCAGCAGCTTCCTCCTAGCGGGGCGCTCCGGGGAGCTGTTTTTG. It encodes CASSFLLAGRSGELFL.

This clone has ten or more counts. A much larger clone lies one base from this, so it may be a read error. The chain links TRBV6-1 to TRBJ1-4, with D possibly matching TRBD1 (5 bases). Germline V gene data show CDR1 as MNHNS and CDR2 as SASEGT. This CDR3 is built from 15 residues. Trimming cost V 3 bases and J 6 bases, with 14 bases left between them. CDR3 loop: CASSDPKGTDEKLFF. The DNA of the CDR3 is TGTGCCAGCAGTGATCCAAAGGGGACGGATGAAAAACTGTTTTTT.